What follows is one T cell receptor beta chain and its context. This sample is part of a study of blood T cell repertoires in COVID-19. Study-level background: COVID-19 samples from acute and convalescent phases originated in the United States, Italy and Spain. PBMCs, B-cell-depleted T cells, or T cells were the source of the cDNA or gDNA that made up the material.

Individuals aged about 18 to 90 years were recruited from around 22 US areas. Which cohort a participant joined came from the clinical history participants gave. In germline, CDR1 is GTSNPN, CDR2 SVGIG (reference sequence). The CDR3 is 15 amino acids. Trimming removed 0 bases at V and 3 bases at J, with 14 bases between. Produced via immunoSEQ multiplex PCR; TCRdb's table is partial and in-frame only. The sample lists some 170,000 clones; approximately 84% were seen once. The sequenced material came from PBMCs or T cells enriched from blood (not recorded which). This receptor was identified in a human donor with acute COVID-19. The donor label of this sample is uncertain. The chain links TRBV30 to TRBJ1-2; D is unclear. The CDR3 loop is CAWSVATWLDYGYTF. For the CDR3, the DNA is TGTGCCTGGAGTGTAGCGACCTGGCTCGACTATGGCTACACCTTC.